Each of the 5 T cell receptor beta chains below was sequenced from the same sample in a study of cytomegalovirus exposure and HLA in healthy donors. PCR amplification relied on 60 Vbeta primers (plus 13 Jbeta primers). Sequencing was performed with immunoSEQ multiplex PCR; in TCRdb, only in-frame clones are kept and a portion is missing. The data contain about 130,000 clones, around 70% of them seen just once; the ten biggest clones take up roughly 3.1%. The source material was PBMCs. The source of these receptors is a man aged 30-40 years in good health and CMV-seronegative.

This clone was recorded a few times. The chain is built from TRBV5-1 and TRBJ2-5; a possible D gene is TRBD1 (6 bases). The CDR3 totals 15 residues. Germline values: CDR1 SGHRS, CDR2 YFSETQ. The germline V and J ends were trimmed by 0 bases and 0 bases, with 9 bases remaining between them. The CDR3: CASSLATGYQETQYF. CDR3 sequence (DNA): TGCGCCAGCAGCTTGGCTACAGGGTACCAAGAGACCCAGTACTTC.

V is TRBV7-9 and J is TRBJ1-2, with 11 bases identical to TRBD1. The CDR3 extends over 14 amino acids. The junction had 2 bases not matched to a gene; V was cut back by 3 bases and J by 5 bases. Germline V gene sequence: CDR1 SEHNR, CDR2 FQNEAQ (reference sequence). CDR3 nucleotide sequence: TGTGCCAGCAGCTTTGGACAGGGGGCTTATGGCTACACCTTC. Amino acids: CASSFGQGAYGYTF.

The J gene is TRBJ2-5, the V gene TRBV5-6; D gene unclear. The germline V gene has CDR1 SGHDT and CDR2 YYEEEE. Trimming removed 2 bases at V and 5 bases at J, with 13 bases between. The CDR3 runs to 14 residues. CDR3: CASSLRVVWETQYF. In DNA form, the CDR3 reads TGTGCCAGCAGCTTACGGGTTGTCTGGGAGACCCAGTACTTC.

The rearrangement links TRBV4-1 to TRBJ1-2; D not resolved. The CDR3 totals 16 residues. V was pared by 0 bases and J by 4 bases, with 15 bases between. Germline assignment: CDR1 MGHRA and CDR2 YSYEKL. This chain's CDR3 is CASSQDFGSYSYGYTF. In DNA form, the CDR3 reads TGCGCCAGCAGCCAAGATTTCGGGTCGTATAGCTATGGCTACACCTTC.

This chain joins TRBV2 and TRBJ2-3; a weak D match, TRBD1 (5 bases). This CDR3 has 15 residues. In germline, CDR1 is SNHLY, CDR2 FYNNEI. V was pared by 7 bases and J by 3 bases, with 17 bases between. CDR3 DNA sequence: TGTGCCAGCATACCCTCAGGGTTTCTAACAGATACGCAGTATTTT. Translated, it gives CASIPSGFLTDTQYF.